The 16 T cell receptor beta chains below all came from one sample that was sequenced in a study of T cell repertoires in cytomegalovirus infection. These TCRs' antigens remain unknown. TCRdb ran MiXCR on the reads and lists one entry per CDR3 protein. The repertoire consists of approximately 1,000,000 distinct CDR3 sequences, with less than 35% occurring once and the leading ten covering over 11%. Sequencing used cultured CD8+ T cells from PBMCs, obtained from culture after CMV antigen stimulation. These receptors were obtained from a human donor in good health (CMV status not recorded). Some clones in this sample may be carry-over from other donors' samples.

This clonotype appeared a few times. The chain recombines TRBV28 with TRBJ1-5, with TRBD1 matching over 7 bases. Germline loops: CDR1 MDHEN, CDR2 SYDVKM. This CDR3 comprises 13 residues. V dropped 5 bases and J dropped 6; count of bases not matched to a gene: 4. The DNA for the CDR3 is TGTGCCAGCAGTAGGACAGGTGCTCAGCCCCAGCATTTT. Translating it yields CASSRTGAQPQHF.

A few counts support this clonotype. CDR3 coding DNA: TGTGCCAGCAGCCCCGGGATGAATACGCAGTATTTT. Its protein product is CASSPGMNTQYF. The chain employs TRBV7-9 and TRBJ2-3; TRBD2 might be the D (5 bases). The V and J ends lost 5 bases and 7 bases respectively, with 10 bases between them. The CDR3 is 12 amino acids. From germline, CDR1 is SEHNR and CDR2 FQNEAQ (reference sequence). Looking up the rest from reference TRBV7-9 and TRBJ2-3 gives the full variable domain: DTGVSQNPRHKITKRGQNVTFRCDPISEHNRLYWYRQTLGQGPEFLTYFQNEAQLEKSRLLSDRFSAERPKGSFSTLEIQRTEQGDSAMYLCASSPGMNTQYFGPGTRLTVL.

This clonotype was picked up many times. V is TRBV7-2 and J is TRBJ2-5, with D tentatively TRBD1 (6 bases). The CDR3 is 14 amino acids. Trimming took off 5 bases at V and 1 base at J, with 11 bases between the two ends. Germline V gene sequence: CDR1 SGHTA, CDR2 FQGNSA. In nucleotides, the CDR3 is TGTGCCAGCAGCCCTCTGGACAGCCAAGAGACCCAGTACTTC. Its translation: CASSPLDSQETQYF. Together with reference TRBV7-2 and TRBJ2-5, the CDR3 gives the full variable domain: GAGVSQSPSNKVTEKGKDVELRCDPISGHTALYWYRQSLGQGLEFLIYFQGNSAPDKSGLPSDRFSAERTGGSVSTLTIQRTQQEDSAVYLCASSPLDSQETQYFGPGTRLLVL.

There are a few counts of this clonotype. V is TRBV3-1 and J is TRBJ2-7; 8 bases are a match to TRBD2. The CDR3 length is 14 residues. Germline V gene data show CDR1 as LGHDT and CDR2 as YNNKEL (reference sequence). With 7 bases clipped from V and 4 bases from J, the junction kept 9 bases outside the gene matches. The CDR3 region has the DNA TGTGCCAGCAACCCGGGAAGCGGGGGATACGAGCAGTACTTC. Its translation is CASNPGSGGYEQYF.

V is TRBV5-7 and J is TRBJ2-1; 7 bases match TRBD1. TRBV5-7 is assigned to the ORF class and has an uncertain function. CDR3 length: 16 amino acids. V was clipped by 5 bases and J by 6 bases; unmatched bases: 14. The chain's CDR3 is CASRSRHRGYSNEQFF. CDR3 nucleotides: TGTGCCAGCAGGAGCAGACACAGGGGCTATTCCAATGAGCAGTTCTTC.

The V call is TRBV4-1, the J call TRBJ1-2; D gene uncertain. The CDR3 loop spans 13 amino acids. V was trimmed by 1 base and J by 4 bases, leaving 7 bases between them. Germline loops: CDR1 MGHRA, CDR2 YSYEKL. CDR3 region: CASSQASSYGYTF. The CDR3 nucleotides read TGCGCCAGCAGCCAAGCCTCCAGCTATGGCTACACCTTC.

V is TRBV2 and J is TRBJ2-7; possible D gene TRBD1, 5 bases. CDR3 length equals 12 residues. V gave up 7 bases and J gave up 2 bases, with 9 bases separating them. CDR1 SNHLY and CDR2 FYNNEI come from the germline V gene. CDR3 sequence (DNA): TGTGCCAGCACTGGCAGGGCCTACGAGCAGTACGTC. This codes for CASTGRAYEQYV.

The rearrangement links TRBV6-1 to TRBJ1-1; D is unclear. This CDR3 has 15 residues. Germline CDR1 is MNHNS and CDR2 is SASEGT. The V gene lost 7 bases and the J gene lost 1 base, with 16 bases spanning the gap. The CDR3 region has the DNA TGTGCCAGCACCCCCGGAGGTCGGAGGAACACTGAAGCTTTCTTT. This translates into CASTPGGRRNTEAFF.

The gene calls are TRBV12-3 or TRBV12-4 and TRBJ2-1, with D perhaps assigned TRBD1 or TRBD2 (5 bases each). The CDR3 contains 13 residues. Trimming took 0 bases from V and 9 from J, leaving 9 bases between them. The CDR3 is CASSLAWGSEQFF. In nucleotides, the CDR3 is TGTGCCAGCAGTTTAGCGTGGGGGAGTGAGCAGTTCTTC.

On this clonotype itself: This may be a read error: a much more frequent sequence differs by one nucleotide. J is TRBJ2-1 and V is TRBV7-8; 10 bases are a match to TRBD1. The CDR3 is made up of 16 amino acids. Germline assignment: CDR1 SGHVS and CDR2 FQNEAQ. V was pared by 10 bases and J by 7 bases, with 16 bases of the junction left unmatched. The CDR3 spells CANTDPPGTGENEQFF. For the CDR3, the DNA is TGTGCCAACACGGACCCTCCGGGGACAGGGGAAAATGAGCAGTTCTTC.

The chain is built from TRBV2 and TRBJ2-3; no clear D gene. Germline CDR1 and CDR2: SNHLY and FYNNEI. This CDR3 is 17 amino acids long. Trimming left V 2 bases short and J 0 bases short, with 15 bases between. The chain's CDR3 is CASSERQHYTSTDTQYF. DNA of the CDR3: TGTGCCAGCAGTGAACGGCAGCACTATACTAGCACAGATACGCAGTATTTT.

J is TRBJ1-4 and V is TRBV5-1; D ambiguous. V dropped 2 bases and J dropped 3 bases, with 8 bases sitting between them. Germline CDR1 reads SGHRS; CDR2 reads YFSETQ. This CDR3 region has 14 residues. DNA of the CDR3: TGCGCCAGCAGCTTCAGGAACTCTAATGAAAAACTGTTTTTT. It codes for CASSFRNSNEKLFF.

This rearrangement joins TRBV27 to TRBJ2-6; D is unclear. Trimming left V 6 bases short and J 1 base short, with 10 bases between. CDR1 and CDR2 (germline): MNHEY, SMNVEV (reference sequence). This CDR3 is built from 15 residues. CDR3 residues: CASSPTESGANVLTF. Here the CDR3 DNA reads TGTGCCAGCAGCCCTACTGAGTCTGGGGCCAACGTCCTGACTTTC.

The J gene is TRBJ1-6, the V gene TRBV12-3 or TRBV12-4; TRBD1 matches 9 bases. The CDR3 is made up of 13 amino acids. The V gene end was trimmed by 9 bases and the J gene end by 13 bases; junction bases not matched to a gene: 10. The CDR3 bases are TGTGCCAGTGCCGGGACAGGGATTAGTCCCCTCCACTTT. It specifies CASAGTGISPLHF.

The V call is TRBV10-1, the J call TRBJ1-1; 8 positions match TRBD1. CDR1 is WNHNN, CDR2 SYGVQD, per germline (reference sequence). V lost 6 bases to trimming and J lost 0 bases; unmatched junction nucleotides: 9. The CDR3 extends over 16 amino acids. The CDR3 DNA reads TGCGCCAGCAGACCCGGACAGGGAAGTATGAACACTGAAGCTTTCTTT. It encodes CASRPGQGSMNTEAFF.

The chain has TRBV5-6 and TRBJ2-1; D ambiguous. The CDR3 extends over 15 amino acids. From germline, CDR1 is SGHDT and CDR2 YYEEEE. The germline V and J ends were trimmed by 0 bases and 1 base, with 8 bases remaining between them. CDR3 region: CASSLDTTSYNEQFF. CDR3 coding DNA: TGTGCCAGCAGCTTGGACACAACATCCTACAATGAGCAGTTCTTC. Full variable domain (outside the CDR3, taken from reference TRBV5-6 and TRBJ2-1): DAGVTQSPTHLIKTRGQQVTLRCSPKSGHDTVSWYQQALGQGPQFIFQYYEEEERQRGNFPDRFSGHQFPNYSSELNVNALLLGDSALYLCASSLDTTSYNEQFFGPGTRLTVL.